This T cell receptor (beta chain) was captured by sequencing in a study of blood T cell repertoires in COVID-19. Generated by immunoSEQ multiplex PCR, the TCRdb table keeps only in-frame clones and is missing some. The sample yields under 30,000 clones, 75% to 85% seen once. Germline assignment: CDR1 MNHEY and CDR2 SVGAGI. The ends were cut back, 9 bases at V and 0 bases at J, with 6 bases in the middle. This CDR3 comprises 13 residues. The sample consisted of peripheral blood. The origin of this receptor is a human donor in a cohort sampled during active COVID-19. V usage is TRBV6-5 and J usage is TRBJ2-6; D remains unclear. In DNA, the CDR3 is TGTGCCAGTAGCCACTCTGGGGCCAACGTCCTGACTTTC. Protein product: CASSHSGANVLTF.